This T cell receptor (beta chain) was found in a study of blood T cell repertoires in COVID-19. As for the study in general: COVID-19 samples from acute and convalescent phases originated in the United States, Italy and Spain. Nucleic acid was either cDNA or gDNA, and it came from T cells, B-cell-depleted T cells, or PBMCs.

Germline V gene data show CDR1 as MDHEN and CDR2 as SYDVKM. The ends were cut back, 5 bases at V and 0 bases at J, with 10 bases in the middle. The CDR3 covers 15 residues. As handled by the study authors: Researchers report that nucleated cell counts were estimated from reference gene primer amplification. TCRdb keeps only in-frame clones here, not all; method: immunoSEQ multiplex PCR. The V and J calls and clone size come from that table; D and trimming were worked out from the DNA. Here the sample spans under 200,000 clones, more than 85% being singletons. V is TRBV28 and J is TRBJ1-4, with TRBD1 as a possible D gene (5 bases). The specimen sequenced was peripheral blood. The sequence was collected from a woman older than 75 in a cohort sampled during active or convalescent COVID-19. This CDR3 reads CASSRQTATNEKLFF. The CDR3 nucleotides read TGTGCCAGCAGTCGACAGACTGCAACTAATGAAAAACTGTTTTTT.